This T cell receptor beta chain was profiled in a study of blood T cell repertoires in COVID-19. In the authors' workflow: Researchers report that nucleated cell counts were estimated from reference gene primer amplification. Profiling relied on immunoSEQ multiplex PCR, and the TCRdb table lists in-frame clones only, not all of them. The V and J calls and the clone size are those of that table, but D and trimming were determined from the DNA. This table has roughly 100,000 clones, over 70% appearing once. Trimming shortened V by 7 bases and J by 2 bases, and 11 bases separated the two germline ends. CDR1 is GTSNPN and CDR2 is SVGIG in the germline V gene (reference sequence). The CDR3 sequence is 12 residues long.

The J gene is TRBJ1-1, the V gene TRBV30, with TRBD1 as a possible D gene (5 bases). Sequencing was performed on peripheral blood. The source is a woman older than 75 with acute or convalescent COVID-19. The CDR3 spells CAYSGFNTEAFF. In DNA form, the CDR3 reads TGTGCCTACTCAGGGTTTAACACTGAAGCTTTCTTT. Based on the CDR3 plus reference TRBV30 and TRBJ1-1, the full variable domain is SQTIHQWPATLVQPVGSPLSLECTVEGTSNPNLYWYRQAAGRGLQLLFYSVGIGQISSEVPQNLSASRPQDRQFILSSKKLLLSDSGFYLCAYSGFNTEAFFGQGTRLTVV.